This section outlines one TCR beta chain sequence together with its context. Other DNA sequences in the sample encode the same CDR3. The sample is drawn from a study of shared clonotypes between healthy human individuals. CDR3 length: 13 amino acids. Germline V gene lookup returns CDR1 SGHTA and CDR2 FQGNSA. Trimming removed 3 bases at V and 2 bases at J, with 8 bases between. Only in-frame clones appear in the TCRdb table, and some are missing; sequencing was by immunoSEQ multiplex PCR. The data show about 980,000 clones, with over 75% seen just once and approximately 1.5% held by the top ten. The sequenced sample consisted of memory CD4+ T cells sorted from blood. Noted subset: CD45RA-negative fraction. J is TRBJ2-7 and V is TRBV7-2, with no clear D. This TCR was recovered from a man aged 18 to 30 in good health. CDR3 protein: CASSLSRTYEQYF. In DNA form, the CDR3 reads TGTGCCAGCAGCTTGAGCAGAACCTACGAGCAGTACTTC.